The 27 T cell receptor beta chains below come from one sample, sequenced in a study of blood T cell repertoires in COVID-19. Using immunoSEQ multiplex PCR, the repertoire was profiled, and TCRdb retains in-frame clones only, with some absent. The sample holds roughly 120,000 clones, approximately 82% seen once. Sequences were obtained from peripheral blood. These receptors all come from a woman of 80 years or more with acute or convalescent COVID-19.

The V gene is TRBV19, the J gene TRBJ1-5; D remains unclear. The CDR3 is 16 amino acids. Germline CDR1 LNHDA, CDR2 SQIVND (reference sequence). The germline V and J ends were trimmed by 5 bases and 5 bases, with 19 bases remaining between them. CDR3 DNA sequence: TGTGCCAGTAGTCCACGACATCGTGGGGAGGATCAGCCCCAGCATTTT. This gives the protein CASSPRHRGEDQPQHF.

This chain joins TRBV5-1 and TRBJ2-6; D unclear. CDR3 length equals 14 residues. Trimming removed 7 bases from V and 4 bases from J, with 12 bases in between. Germline lookup yields CDR1 SGHRS and CDR2 YFSETQ. CDR3 nucleotides: TGCGCCAGCGAACATTCTTCCGGGGCCAACGTCCTGACTTTC. Translation: CASEHSSGANVLTF.

This chain links TRBV27 with TRBJ1-6; TRBD1 matches at 7 bases. CDR1 and CDR2 from the germline V gene are MNHEY and SMNVEV (reference sequence). The junction had 8 bases not matched to a gene; V was cut back by 2 bases and J by 4 bases. The CDR3 is 17 residues long. As DNA, the CDR3 is TGTGCCAGCAGTTTAAAAGATCCAGGGGGATATAATTCACCCCTCCACTTT. It codes for CASSLKDPGGYNSPLHF.

The rearrangement uses TRBV12-3 or TRBV12-4 and TRBJ1-2; D possibly corresponds to TRBD1 (6 bases). Trimming removed 6 bases at V and 8 bases at J, with 16 bases between. This CDR3 comprises 13 residues. The CDR3 bases are TGTGCCAGCAGCCCAACAGGGTTCGACGGCTACACCTTC. Translation: CASSPTGFDGYTF.

The V call is TRBV5-1, the J call TRBJ2-1; 9 nucleotides line up with TRBD1. CDR3 size: 16 residues. The junction had 14 bases not matched to a gene; V was cut back by 4 bases and J by 9 bases. CDR1 is SGHRS, CDR2 YFSETQ, per germline. The CDR3 protein is CASSVAGTGTPGEQFF. In DNA form, the CDR3 reads TGCGCCAGCAGCGTTGCCGGGACAGGGACCCCGGGTGAGCAGTTCTTC.

The V gene is TRBV12-3 or TRBV12-4, the J gene TRBJ2-7; a weak D match, TRBD2 (6 bases). The CDR3 has 13 amino acids. The V and J ends lost 3 bases and 6 bases respectively, with 12 bases between them. The CDR3 DNA sequence: TGTGCCAGCAGTTTTGGAGGGCGCTTCGAGCAGTACTTC. It codes for CASSFGGRFEQYF.

The J gene is TRBJ2-1, the V gene TRBV3-1 (or the pseudogene TRBV3-2); D unresolved. The germline V gene has CDR1 LGHDT and CDR2 YNNKEL (reference sequence). V lost 0 bases and J lost 0, with 9 bases in between. The CDR3 runs 16 residues. CDR3 amino acids: CASSQDPEISYNEQFF. For the CDR3, the DNA is TGTGCCAGCAGCCAAGATCCGGAGATCTCCTACAATGAGCAGTTCTTC.

This chain joins TRBV11-2 and TRBJ2-5, with TRBD1 matching over 8 bases. In germline, CDR1 is SGHAT, CDR2 FQNNGV. V dropped 1 base and J dropped 2; count of bases not matched to a gene: 9. CDR3 length: 17 residues. In nucleotides, the CDR3 is TGTGCCAGCAGCTTAGTCGTATCGGGGACAGGTCAAGAGACCCAGTACTTC. Residues: CASSLVVSGTGQETQYF. Looking up the rest from reference TRBV11-2 and TRBJ2-5 gives the full variable domain: EAGVAQSPRYKIIEKRQSVAFWCNPISGHATLYWYQQILGQGPKLLIQFQNNGVVDDSQLPKDRFSAERLKGVDSTLKIQPAKLEDSAVYLCASSLVVSGTGQETQYFGPGTRLLVL.

This chain's CDR3 is CASTPLDGQSRFYEQYF. In DNA form, the CDR3 reads TGTGCCAGCACCCCACTGGACGGACAATCCAGATTCTACGAGCAGTACTTC. The chain is built from TRBV11-2 and TRBJ2-7; perhaps TRBD1 as D (5 bases). Germline V gives CDR1 SGHAT, CDR2 FQNNGV. The V gene lost 7 bases and the J gene lost 3 bases, with 25 bases spanning the gap. The CDR3 has 17 amino acids.

This clone was detected only a few times. V is TRBV2 and J is TRBJ1-1; D may be TRBD1 (6 bases). Trimming shortened V by 5 bases and J by 7 bases, and 20 bases separated the two germline ends. Germline lookup yields CDR1 SNHLY and CDR2 FYNNEI. This CDR3 is 15 amino acids long. The CDR3, as DNA: TGTGCCAGCAGTCCCCAAGTAGGACAAGGGGGTGAAGCTTTCTTT. This encodes CASSPQVGQGGEAFF.

This clone was detected only a few times. V usage is TRBV7-2 and J usage is TRBJ1-1; D is uncertain. Germline V gene lookup returns CDR1 SGHTA and CDR2 FQGNSA. V was pared by 2 bases and J by 1 base, with 11 bases between. This CDR3 is built from 15 residues. The CDR3 is CASSLSPAGNTEAFF. CDR3 bases: TGTGCCAGCAGCTTATCCCCGGCAGGGAACACTGAAGCTTTCTTT.

This clone was recorded only once. The V call is TRBV12-3 or TRBV12-4, the J call TRBJ2-7; D possibly corresponds to TRBD2 (5 bases). There are 13 residues in the CDR3. The V gene lost 5 bases and the J gene lost 3 bases, with 11 bases spanning the gap. CDR3 in DNA: TGTGCCAGCAGTATAGGACTTAGCTACGAGCAGTACTTC. This gives the protein CASSIGLSYEQYF.

The gene calls are TRBV4-2 and TRBJ2-1, with 7 positions matching TRBD2. Looked up from germline, CDR1 is LGHNA and CDR2 is YNFKEQ. V lost 6 bases, J lost 3 bases, and 5 bases stayed unmatched. This CDR3 spans 14 amino acids. As DNA, the CDR3 is TGTGCCAGCAGTTTAAGCGGGAACTACAATGAGCAGTTCTTC. Translation: CASSLSGNYNEQFF.

The chain combines TRBV21-1 with TRBJ2-3; the tabulated D call, TRBD2, remains unverified against the DNA. TRBV21-1 counts as a pseudogene. The CDR3 totals 14 residues. Here the CDR3 reads CASSILAATDTQYF. CDR3 coding DNA: TGTGCCAGCAGCATCCTAGCGGCCACAGATACGCAGTATTTT.

This chain links TRBV18 with TRBJ2-7, with D possibly being TRBD2 (6 bases). The CDR3 contains 14 residues. Trimming removed 4 bases from V and 7 bases from J, with 17 bases in between. Germline V gene data show CDR1 as KGHSH and CDR2 as LQKENI. CDR3 bases: TGTGCCAGCTCACAGGGACTTACCTCCGGGGAGCAGTACTTC. Protein sequence: CASSQGLTSGEQYF.

The chain uses TRBV9 and TRBJ2-1; D gene ambiguous. The CDR3 is 15 residues long. The V end lost 3 bases, the J end lost 4 bases, and 14 bases lay between the germline ends. CDR1 SGDLS and CDR2 YYNGEE come from the germline V gene. The CDR3 coding sequence is TGTGCCAGCAGCGGAGATCTTTTTGGTTACAATGAGCAGTTCTTC. Its protein is CASSGDLFGYNEQFF. The full variable domain, its missing parts supplied by reference TRBV9 and TRBJ2-1, is DSGVTQTPKHLITATGQRVTLRCSPRSGDLSVYWYQQSLDQGLQFLIQYYNGEERAKGNILERFSAQQFPDLHSELNLSSLELGDSALYFCASSGDLFGYNEQFFGPGTRLTVL.

The CDR3 reads CASRSGLAGSTDTQYF. CDR3 nucleotides: TGTGCCAGCAGATCGGGACTAGCGGGAAGCACAGATACGCAGTATTTT. This chain joins TRBV7-2 and TRBJ2-3; TRBD2 agrees at 13 bases. J gave up 0 bases and V 6 bases, and 3 bases lay outside the gene matches. The CDR3 totals 16 residues. Germline CDR1 and CDR2: SGHTA and FQGNSA.

This chain uses TRBV7-6 with TRBJ2-1; no clear D. Germline values: CDR1 SGHVS, CDR2 FNYEAQ. V was trimmed by 0 bases and J by 0 bases, leaving 6 bases between them. The CDR3 is 15 residues long. The CDR3 loop reads CASSLAASSYNEQFF. As DNA, the CDR3 is TGTGCCAGCAGCTTAGCGGCCAGCTCCTACAATGAGCAGTTCTTC. The whole variable domain, remainder taken from reference TRBV7-6 and TRBJ2-1, is GAGVSQSPRYKVTKRGQDVALRCDPISGHVSLYWYRQALGQGPEFLTYFNYEAQQDKSGLPNDRFSAERPEGSISTLTIQRTEQRDSAMYRCASSLAASSYNEQFFGPGTRLTVL.

The V and J genes are TRBV24-1 and TRBJ2-5; weak D call: TRBD2 (5 bases). The CDR3 has 15 amino acids. The V gene lost 1 base and the J gene lost 5 bases, with 13 bases spanning the gap. Germline-derived CDR1 and CDR2 are KGHDR and SFDVKD. The CDR3 DNA is TGTGCCACCAGTGATTTTGGTCTAGCTGGGGAGACCCAGTACTTC. It encodes CATSDFGLAGETQYF.

The V call is TRBV7-6, the J call TRBJ2-3; D may be TRBD2 (6 bases). Germline-derived CDR1 and CDR2 are SGHVS and FNYEAQ. The CDR3 length is 11 residues. Deletions cut 5 bases from V and 6 bases from J, with 6 bases between. In nucleotides, the CDR3 is TGTGCCAGCAGCGGGGGGGATACGCAGTATTTT. Its translation: CASSGGDTQYF.

This rearrangement joins TRBV18 to TRBJ1-2, with TRBD1 as a possible D gene (5 bases). Trimming left V 2 bases short and J 3 bases short, with 16 bases between. The CDR3 is 16 amino acids. The germline V gene has CDR1 KGHSH and CDR2 LQKENI. In nucleotides, the CDR3 is TGTGCCAGCTCACCAACGCCGAATCAGGGCGACTATGGCTACACCTTC. Translated, it gives CASSPTPNQGDYGYTF.

The V call is TRBV7-2, the J call TRBJ2-3; 12 positions agree with TRBD2. There are 17 residues in the CDR3. V shed 3 bases, J shed 1 base, and the junction held 5 bases outside the gene matches. The germline CDR1 and CDR2 sequences are SGHTA and FQGNSA. In DNA, the CDR3 is TGTGCCAGCAGCTTGCGACTAGCGGGAGCGGGCACAGATACGCAGTATTTT. This translates into CASSLRLAGAGTDTQYF.

This clone was seen a handful of times. The chain carries TRBV29-1 and TRBJ1-1; D perhaps matches TRBD1 (6 bases). Germline V CDR1 and CDR2: SQVTM, ANQGSEA. This CDR3 has 14 residues. Trimming took off 6 bases at V and 1 base at J, with 15 bases between the two ends. CDR3 region: CSVKLQGPNTEAFF. The CDR3 coding sequence is TGCAGCGTGAAGCTACAGGGCCCGAACACTGAAGCTTTCTTT. Full variable domain (missing parts from reference TRBV29-1 and TRBJ1-1): SAVISQKPSRDICQRGTSLTIQCQVDSQVTMMFWYRQQPGQSLTLIATANQGSEATYESGFVIDKFPISRPNLTFSTLTVSNMSPEDSSIYLCSVKLQGPNTEAFFGQGTRLTVV.

The CDR3: CASSEGFVTAEAFF. The CDR3 nucleotides are TGTGCCAGCAGTGAAGGGTTTGTGACAGCTGAAGCTTTCTTT. The rearrangement links TRBV6-1 to TRBJ1-1; the D gene is possibly TRBD1 (5 bases). The CDR3 is 14 residues long. V lost 1 base and J 6 bases, leaving 12 bases between the germline ends. Germline assignment: CDR1 MNHNS and CDR2 SASEGT.

The chain has TRBV10-2 and TRBJ2-1; TRBD1 matches at 7 bases. CDR1 and CDR2 from the germline V gene are WSHSY and SAAADI. V shed 2 bases, J shed 2 bases, and the junction held 0 bases outside the gene matches. The CDR3 length is 14 residues. The CDR3 region is CASSETGAYNEQFF. The DNA for the CDR3 is TGCGCCAGCAGTGAGACAGGGGCCTACAATGAGCAGTTCTTC.

This clone was recorded a few times. This chain joins TRBV4-2 and TRBJ1-2; no firm D call. This CDR3 is built from 16 residues. Trimming left V 1 base short and J 2 bases short, with 14 bases between. CDR1 and CDR2 (germline): LGHNA, YNFKEQ. The CDR3 DNA follows: TGTGCCAGCAGCCAAGTCCAGCAGGTGTCGAACTATGGCTACACCTTC. Its protein is CASSQVQQVSNYGYTF.

The chain links TRBV10-2 to TRBJ2-7; 7 bases line up with TRBD1. CDR3 size: 14 residues. Germline assignment: CDR1 WSHSY and CDR2 SAAADI. V gave up 4 bases and J gave up 3 bases; unmatched junction bases: 6. CDR3 sequence reads: CASSGGDRVYEQYF. CDR3 sequence (DNA): TGCGCCAGCAGTGGAGGAGACAGGGTCTACGAGCAGTACTTC.